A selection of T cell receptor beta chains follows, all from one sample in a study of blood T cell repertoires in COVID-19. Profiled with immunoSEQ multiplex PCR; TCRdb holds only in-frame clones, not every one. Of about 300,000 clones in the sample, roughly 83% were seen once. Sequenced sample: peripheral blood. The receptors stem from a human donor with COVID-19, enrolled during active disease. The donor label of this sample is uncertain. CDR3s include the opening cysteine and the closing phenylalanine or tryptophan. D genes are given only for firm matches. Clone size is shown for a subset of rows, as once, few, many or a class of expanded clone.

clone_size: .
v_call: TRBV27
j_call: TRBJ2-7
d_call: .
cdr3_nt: TGTGCCAGCCGCGCCCGGGAGTTGGAGCAGTACTTC
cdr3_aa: CASRARELEQYF

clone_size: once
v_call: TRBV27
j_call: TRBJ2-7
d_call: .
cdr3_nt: TGTGCCAGCAGGGACACACTTTCCTACGAGCAGTACTTC
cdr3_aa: CASRDTLSYEQYF

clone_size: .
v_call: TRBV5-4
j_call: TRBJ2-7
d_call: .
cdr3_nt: TGTGCCAGCAGCTTGGTCTCGACTAGCTCCTACGAGCAGTACTTC
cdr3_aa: CASSLVSTSSYEQYF

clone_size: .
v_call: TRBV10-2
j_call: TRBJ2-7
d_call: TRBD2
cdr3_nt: TGCGCCAGCACCGAACCGGGACTAGAAAGCGAGCAGTACTTC
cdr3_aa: CASTEPGLESEQYF

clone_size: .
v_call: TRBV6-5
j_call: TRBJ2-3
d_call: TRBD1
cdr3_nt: TGTGCCAGCAGTTCTTGGACAGGGAGCACAGATACGCAGTATTTT
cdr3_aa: CASSSWTGSTDTQYF

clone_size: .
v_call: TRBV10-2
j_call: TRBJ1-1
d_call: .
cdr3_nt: TGCGCCAGCAGTGAGGATAAAGGGACATTAAACACTGAAGCTTTCTTT
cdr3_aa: CASSEDKGTLNTEAFF

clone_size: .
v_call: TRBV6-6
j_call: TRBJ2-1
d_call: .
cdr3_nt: TGTGCCAGCACCCCCGGTCCCAATGAGCAGTTCTTC
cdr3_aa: CASTPGPNEQFF

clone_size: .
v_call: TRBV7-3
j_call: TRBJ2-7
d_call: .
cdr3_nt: TGTGCCAGCAGCTTAGATACCGCAGGGAAGACCTACGAGCAGTACTTC
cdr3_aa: CASSLDTAGKTYEQYF

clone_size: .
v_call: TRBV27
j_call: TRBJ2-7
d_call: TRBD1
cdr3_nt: TGTGCCAGTTCCGACAGGGGGCTCTACGAGCAGTACTTC
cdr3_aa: CASSDRGLYEQYF

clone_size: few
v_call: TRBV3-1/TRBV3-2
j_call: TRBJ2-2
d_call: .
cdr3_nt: TGTGCCAGCAGCCTAGCGTTGGGGGAGCTGTTTTTT
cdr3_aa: CASSLALGELFF

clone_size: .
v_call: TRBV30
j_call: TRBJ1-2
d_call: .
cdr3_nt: TGTGCCTGGAGGGGATCCGGGGGACGTGGCTACACCTTC
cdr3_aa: CAWRGSGGRGYTF

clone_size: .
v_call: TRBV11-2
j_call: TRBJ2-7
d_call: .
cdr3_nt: TGTGCCAGCAGTCCAGGGTGGGAATACGAGCAGTACTTC
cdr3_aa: CASSPGWEYEQYF

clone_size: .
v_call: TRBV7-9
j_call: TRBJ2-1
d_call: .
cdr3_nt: TGTGCCAGCAGCTTATTCAGGGGTACGGCGGACTACAATGAGCAGTTCTTC
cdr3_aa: CASSLFRGTADYNEQFF

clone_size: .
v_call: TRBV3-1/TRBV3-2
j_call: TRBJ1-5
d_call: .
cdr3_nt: TGTGCCAGCAGTCCACGGGGAGCGCATCAGCCCCAGCATTTT
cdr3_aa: CASSPRGAHQPQHF

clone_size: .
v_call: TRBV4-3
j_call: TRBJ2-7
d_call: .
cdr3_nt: TGCGCCAGCAGCCAAGGTGACGGAGGGCCTCCCTACGAGCAGTACTTC
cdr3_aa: CASSQGDGGPPYEQYF

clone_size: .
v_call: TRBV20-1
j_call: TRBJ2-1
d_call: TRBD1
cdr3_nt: TGCAGTGCTAGTCGGCAGGGGGCTCGGGATGAGCAGTTCTTC
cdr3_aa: CSASRQGARDEQFF

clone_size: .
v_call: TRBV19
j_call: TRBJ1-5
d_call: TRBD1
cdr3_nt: TGTGCCAGTAGCCCGGGCGGGACAGGGGGTATTCAGCCCCAGCATTTT
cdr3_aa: CASSPGGTGGIQPQHF